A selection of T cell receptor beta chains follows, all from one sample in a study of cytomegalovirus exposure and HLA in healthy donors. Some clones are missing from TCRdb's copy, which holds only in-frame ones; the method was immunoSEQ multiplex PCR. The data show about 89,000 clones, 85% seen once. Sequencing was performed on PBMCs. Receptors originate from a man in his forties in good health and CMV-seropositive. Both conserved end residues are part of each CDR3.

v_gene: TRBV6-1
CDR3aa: CASSEDIGNSPLHF

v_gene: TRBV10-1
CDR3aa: CASTGASSDEQFF

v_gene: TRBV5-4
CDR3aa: CASSLAHGDSPLHF

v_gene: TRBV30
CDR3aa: CAWSVQNRFRGELFF

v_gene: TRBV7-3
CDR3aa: CASSYTVGPGNTEAFF

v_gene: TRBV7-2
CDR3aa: CASSLRGRLGYQETQYF

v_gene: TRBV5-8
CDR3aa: CASSLVAGGGEQYF

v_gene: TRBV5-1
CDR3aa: CASSLGHRDKNTGELFF

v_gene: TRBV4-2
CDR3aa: CASSQDRGYGNTIYF

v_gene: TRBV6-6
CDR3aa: CASSYGGTYGYTF

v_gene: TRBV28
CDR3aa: CASSSYGREGTDTQYF

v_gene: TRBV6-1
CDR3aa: CASGSQTGSKNIQYF

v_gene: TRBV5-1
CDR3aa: CASSLAAGETEKLFF

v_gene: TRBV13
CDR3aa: CASSLGWAGRGEQFF

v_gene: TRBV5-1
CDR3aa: CASSLWLAGHQETQYF

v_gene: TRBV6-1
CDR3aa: CASGGQGGNQPQHF

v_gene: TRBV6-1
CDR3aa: CAARLALRYEQYF

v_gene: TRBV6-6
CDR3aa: CASSPGGRINEQFF

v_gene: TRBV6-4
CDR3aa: CASSETTGPAEGKTVF

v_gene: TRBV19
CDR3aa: CASSIKSGASTEAFF

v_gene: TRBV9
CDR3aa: CASSPHGMTSGSGTGELFF

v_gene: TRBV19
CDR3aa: CASRPLQGGTEAFF